The 12 T cell receptor beta chains reported below all come from one sample, sequenced in a study of OX40 agonist ivuxolimab in advanced cancers. TCRdb's table, derived via immunoSEQ multiplex PCR, lists solely in-frame clones and lacks some. Of more than 80,000 clones in the sample, about 89% were seen once. The source was CD4+ or CD8+ T cells sorted from blood, collected in a trial of the OX40 agonist ivuxolimab. All receptors derive from an adult with an advanced solid tumor such as melanoma, head and neck, liver or kidney cancer.

J is TRBJ1-4 and V is TRBV7-8, with 8 bases identical to TRBD1. The V segment lost 5 bases and the J segment 8 bases; nucleotides outside the gene matches: 7. Germline-derived CDR1 and CDR2 are SGHVS and FQNEAQ. This CDR3 spans 14 amino acids. The chain's CDR3 is CASSLQGGSEKLFF. CDR3 in DNA: TGTGCCAGCAGCCTACAGGGGGGATCCGAAAAACTGTTTTTT.

This chain links TRBV7-2 with TRBJ2-7; TRBD1 is a possible D gene (5 bases). This CDR3 is built from 13 residues. V was shortened by 2 bases and J by 6 bases, with 11 bases between the two germline ends. Germline CDR1 and CDR2: SGHTA and FQGNSA. The CDR3 region is CASSLNPRAEQYV. The CDR3, as DNA: TGTGCCAGCAGCTTAAATCCCAGGGCCGAGCAGTACGTC.

This chain links TRBV19 with TRBJ2-1; 9 bases match TRBD2. The CDR3 contains 14 residues. Germline CDR1 LNHDA, CDR2 SQIVND (reference sequence). The junction had 4 bases not matched to a gene; V was cut back by 5 bases and J by 5 bases. The CDR3 nucleotides read TGTGCCAGTAGTTTTGCGGGGGGGGACAATGAGCAGTTCTTC. Protein product: CASSFAGGDNEQFF.

The chain employs TRBV18 and TRBJ2-1; D uncertain. The CDR3 is 16 residues long. Germline V gene lookup returns CDR1 KGHSH and CDR2 LQKENI. Trimming left V 5 bases short and J 0 bases short, with 14 bases between. In nucleotides, the CDR3 is TGTGCCAGCTCAACGGATGGGATTAGCTCCTACAATGAGCAGTTCTTC. Its translation is CASSTDGISSYNEQFF.

This chain links TRBV4-2 with TRBJ1-5; D is uncertain. Germline V gene data show CDR1 as LGHNA and CDR2 as YNFKEQ. V was cut by 0 bases and J by 7 bases, with 7 bases left in between. The CDR3 consists of 13 residues. CDR3 residues: CASSQEARQPQHF. CDR3 DNA: TGTGCCAGCAGCCAAGAGGCTCGGCAGCCCCAGCATTTT.

This rearrangement joins TRBV9 to TRBJ2-3; 11 nucleotides agree with TRBD2. This CDR3 comprises 17 residues. Trimming took 0 bases from V and 3 from J; bases not matched to a gene: 6. Germline-derived CDR1 and CDR2 are SGDLS and YYNGEE. CDR3 nucleotide sequence: TGTGCCAGCAGCGTAGGTGGTAGCGGGGGGGCTACAGATACGCAGTATTTT. Translating gives CASSVGGSGGATDTQYF.

This clone was seen just once. Here the CDR3 DNA reads TGCGCCAGCAGCTCCTCCTACGAGCAGTACGTC. The encoded protein is CASSSSYEQYV. The V call is TRBV5-1, the J call TRBJ2-7; D is undetermined. Deletions cut 3 bases from V and 0 bases from J, with 1 base between. The CDR3 runs to 11 residues. Germline V CDR1 and CDR2: SGHRS, YFSETQ.

In this sample, this clone turned up a few times. Other nucleotide sequences in the sample specify the same CDR3. The rearrangement links TRBV9 to TRBJ2-3; D uncertain. CDR1 is SGDLS, CDR2 YYNGEE, per germline. Trimming shortened V by 3 bases and J by 2 bases, and 4 bases separated the two germline ends. CDR3 length: 12 amino acids. CDR3 loop: CASSGLTDTQYF. In nucleotides, the CDR3 is TGTGCCAGCAGCGGTCTCACAGATACGCAGTATTTT.

This rearrangement joins TRBV4-3 to TRBJ2-7; TRBD1 matches at 7 bases. The CDR3 sequence is 14 residues long. Trimming removed 0 bases from V and 2 bases from J; junction bases left unmatched: 1. Germline lookup yields CDR1 LGHNA and CDR2 YSLEER. For the CDR3, the DNA is TGCGCCAGCAGCCAAGATAGGGGGCCCTACGAGCAGTACTTC. Translation gives CASSQDRGPYEQYF.

This clone appeared a single time. The rearrangement joins TRBV28 to TRBJ2-6; 10 nucleotides line up with TRBD2. With 3 bases clipped from V and 0 bases from J, the junction kept 5 bases outside the gene matches. CDR1 MDHEN and CDR2 SYDVKM come from the germline V gene. The CDR3 sequence is 18 residues long. The CDR3 coding sequence is TGTGCCAGCAGTTTCCTAGCGGGGGCGCTCTCTGGGGCCAACGTCCTGACTTTC. This sequence encodes CASSFLAGALSGANVLTF.

This clone was found once. V and J are TRBV28 and TRBJ1-1; a weak D match, TRBD1 (5 bases). Trimming took 5 bases from V and 1 from J, leaving 14 bases between them. The germline V gene encodes CDR1 MDHEN and CDR2 SYDVKM. The length of the CDR3 is 15 residues. The chain's CDR3 is CASSTRREGNTEAFF. The CDR3, as DNA: TGTGCCAGCAGTACTCGCAGGGAGGGGAACACTGAAGCTTTCTTT.

A few counts support this clone. The V and J genes are TRBV28 and TRBJ2-4, with D perhaps matching TRBD1 or TRBD2 (5 bases each). The CDR3 sequence is 18 residues long. With 3 bases removed from V and 2 bases from J, the gap between germline ends came to 20 bases. Germline-derived CDR1 and CDR2 are MDHEN and SYDVKM. The CDR3 here is CASSFSSEGLSSKNIQYF. Written as DNA, the CDR3 is TGTGCCAGCAGTTTTTCCTCTGAGGGGTTAAGTTCCAAAAACATTCAGTACTTC.